The clone carrying this T cell receptor beta chain is judged medium-sized. Its antigen is unknown. This specimen belongs to a study of OX40 agonist ivuxolimab in advanced cancers. Whole-study context: With ivuxolimab, an agonistic anti-OX40 (CD134) antibody, patients were treated. At doses from 0.01 to 10 mg/kg, patients were given intravenous ivuxolimab every 2 weeks.

Points from the study as a whole: Antigens targeted by the expanded peripheral T cells were not determined. Certain nonresponders additionally had low normalized T-cell clonal expansion.

Generated by immunoSEQ multiplex PCR, the TCRdb table keeps only in-frame clones and is missing some. Of approximately 15,000 clones in the sample, over 75% were seen once. The germline V gene encodes CDR1 MDHEN and CDR2 SYDVKM. V lost 5 bases, J lost 6 bases, and 12 bases stayed unmatched. CDR3 length: 16 residues. The gene calls are TRBV28 and TRBJ2-1, with 8 nucleotides matching TRBD2. The input for sequencing was CD4+ or CD8+ T cells sorted from blood, taken in a trial of the OX40 agonist ivuxolimab. The TCR comes from an adult with an advanced solid tumor such as melanoma, head and neck, liver or kidney cancer. CDR3 loop: CASSPSLAASFNEQFF. The CDR3, as DNA: TGTGCCAGCAGTCCATCACTAGCGGCGAGTTTCAATGAGCAGTTCTTC.